This T cell receptor (beta chain) stems from a study of tumour-infiltrating T cells in Burkitt lymphoma. This clone was seen a few times. Profiling relied on immunoSEQ multiplex PCR, and the TCRdb table lists in-frame clones only, not all of them. The profile shows thousands of clones, about 13% of them singletons. V was trimmed by 0 bases and J by 0 bases, leaving 15 bases between them. Germline CDR1 and CDR2: GTSNPN and SVGIG (reference sequence). The CDR3 loop spans 17 amino acids. The sequencing sample was made of tumor tissue. This clonotype was sampled from a human donor with Burkitt lymphoma. This chain joins TRBV30 and TRBJ2-1, with a tentative D call TRBD2 (6 bases). CDR3 bases: TGTGCCTGGAGTGTACTCGGGGGAGTGGGCTCCTACAATGAGCAGTTCTTC. Residues: CAWSVLGGVGSYNEQFF.